The 5 T cell receptor beta chains below all came from one sample that was sequenced in a study of breast tumors, draining lymph nodes, adjacent tissues. Axillary draining lymph nodes of breast cancer patients supplied the node samples. TCRdb recomputed calls from the multiplex PCR reads with MiXCR, one row per CDR3 protein. The sample lists approximately 130,000 distinct CDR3 sequences, about 20% occurring once. The material sequenced was axillary lymph node tissue. The receptors here all came from a female donor with breast cancer. Some clones in this sample may be carry-over from other donors' samples.

In its sample, this clonotype was seen many times. The chain employs TRBV28 and TRBJ2-7, with D possibly matching TRBD2 (5 bases). The CDR3 is 14 residues long. Trimming took 2 bases from V and 6 from J, leaving 14 bases between them. Germline V gene lookup returns CDR1 MDHEN and CDR2 SYDVKM. CDR3 nucleotide sequence: TGTGCCAGCAGTTTAGTCGGGGATGCACGCGAGCAGTACTTC. Its translation: CASSLVGDAREQYF. Full variable domain (outside the CDR3, taken from reference TRBV28 and TRBJ2-7): DVKVTQSSRYLVKRTGEKVFLECVQDMDHENMFWYRQDPGLGLRLIYFSYDVKMKEKGDIPEGYSVSREKKERFSLILESASTNQTSMYLCASSLVGDAREQYFGPGTRLTVT.

This clonotype was recorded at least ten times. The chain uses TRBV2 and TRBJ2-1; no reliable D call. This CDR3 is 15 amino acids long. Germline assignment: CDR1 SNHLY and CDR2 FYNNEI. Trimming left V 1 base short and J 5 bases short, with 12 bases between. The CDR3 bases are TGTGCCAGCAGTGAAGAGGGTGGGCTCCACAATGAGCAGTTCTTC. This gives the protein CASSEEGGLHNEQFF.

Notes on this clonotype: A much bigger clone sits one base away, suggesting this may be a read error. The rearrangement links TRBV15 to TRBJ2-7; tentative D call: TRBD1 (5 bases). Trimming shortened V by 5 bases and J by 2 bases, and 13 bases separated the two germline ends. Germline CDR1 and CDR2: LNHNV and YYDKDF (reference sequence). The CDR3 contains 14 residues. CDR3 bases: TGTGCCACCAGCCCTTTGGACAACGCCTACGAGCAGTACTTC. Translating gives CATSPLDNAYEQYF.

This clonotype was seen many times. The chain recombines TRBV20-1 with TRBJ1-5; D unclear. The V gene lost 2 bases and the J gene lost 4 bases, with 6 bases spanning the gap. The CDR3 is 12 residues long. The germline gives CDR1 DFQATT, CDR2 SNEGSKA (reference sequence). CDR3 bases: TGCAGTGCTAGAAGGAGGAATCAGCCCCAGCATTTT. Protein product: CSARRRNQPQHF.

This clonotype was detected many times. In DNA form, the CDR3 reads TGCGCCAGCAGCCAAGGCGCTCTAGCGGATGAGCAGTTCTTC. This translates into CASSQGALADEQFF. The chain combines TRBV4-1 with TRBJ2-1; 7 bases line up with TRBD2. J gave up 8 bases and V 1 base, and 5 bases lay outside the gene matches. The CDR3 has 14 amino acids. Germline V gives CDR1 MGHRA, CDR2 YSYEKL.